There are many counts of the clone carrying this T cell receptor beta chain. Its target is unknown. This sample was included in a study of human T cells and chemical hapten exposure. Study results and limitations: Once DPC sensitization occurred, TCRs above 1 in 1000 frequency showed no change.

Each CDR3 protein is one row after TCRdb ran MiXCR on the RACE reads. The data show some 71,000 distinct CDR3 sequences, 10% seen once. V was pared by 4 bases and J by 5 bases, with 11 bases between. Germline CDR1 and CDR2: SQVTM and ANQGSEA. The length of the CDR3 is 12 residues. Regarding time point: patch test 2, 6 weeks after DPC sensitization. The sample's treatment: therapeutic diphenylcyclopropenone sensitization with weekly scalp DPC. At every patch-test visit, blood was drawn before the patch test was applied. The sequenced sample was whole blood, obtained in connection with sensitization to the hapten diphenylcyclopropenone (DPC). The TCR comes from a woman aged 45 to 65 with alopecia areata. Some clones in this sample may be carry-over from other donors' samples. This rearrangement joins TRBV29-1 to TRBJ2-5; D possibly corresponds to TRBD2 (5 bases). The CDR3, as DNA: TGCAGCGTTGTGGGCCGAGGGGAGACCCAGTACTTC. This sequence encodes CSVVGRGETQYF.